The T cell receptor (beta chain) described here comes from a study of T cells after yellow fever vaccination. Germline CDR1 and CDR2: SGHRS and YFSETQ. Trimming left V 0 bases short and J 8 bases short, with 12 bases between. CDR3 length: 14 amino acids. TCRdb called the 5' RACE reads again in MiXCR, with one record for every CDR3 protein. The sample lists under 250,000 distinct CDR3 sequences; 6.9% were seen once. V gene TRBV5-1 combines with J gene TRBJ2-4; D ambiguous. The material sequenced was CD4+ T cells sorted from PBMCs, taken 15 days after the yellow fever booster vaccination. The receptor was derived from a man aged 25 to 40 who received the YFV17D yellow fever vaccine. The CDR3 DNA reads as TGCGCCAGCAGCTTGGCTGGGGTGTTGGACATTCAGTACTTC. This translates into CASSLAGVLDIQYF.